A single sample is the source of the 21 T cell receptor beta chains below, sequenced in a study of T cell changes during pregnancy in multiple sclerosis. Measured with immunoSEQ multiplex PCR; TCRdb has only the in-frame clones, and not every one. The repertoire has tens of thousands of clones, 88% of them found once; the top ten carry 1.5% to 2%. This material consisted of peripheral blood, taken in the first trimester of pregnancy. The receptor set was obtained from a female donor with multiple sclerosis, enrolled in a pregnancy study.

The rearrangement uses TRBV7-9 and TRBJ1-2; weak D call: TRBD1 (6 bases). CDR1 and CDR2 (germline): SEHNR, FQNEAQ (reference sequence). The CDR3 contains 11 residues. Trimming took 6 bases from V and 8 from J, leaving 10 bases between them. The chain's CDR3 is CASRSGVGYTF. CDR3 DNA sequence: TGTGCCAGCAGATCAGGGGTAGGCTACACCTTC.

This clone was seen a few times. This chain joins TRBV7-9 and TRBJ1-1; D is uncertain. The CDR3 is 15 residues long. V was clipped by 5 bases and J by 1 base, with 14 bases between them. Germline V gene sequence: CDR1 SEHNR, CDR2 FQNEAQ (reference sequence). The CDR3 bases are TGTGCCAGCAGCCAAGACGGGCGGGGGAACACTGAAGCTTTCTTT. It encodes CASSQDGRGNTEAFF.

The chain is built from TRBV28 and TRBJ1-2; 7 bases line up with TRBD1. CDR1 MDHEN and CDR2 SYDVKM come from the germline V gene. Trimming at V came to 6 bases and at J to 6 bases, leaving 7 bases not matched to a gene. The CDR3 spans 13 residues. The CDR3 protein is CASRPGTEDGYTF. In nucleotides, the CDR3 is TGTGCCAGCAGGCCCGGGACAGAAGATGGCTACACCTTC.

The chain couples TRBV2 to TRBJ2-1, with a weak D call TRBD2 (6 bases). The V end was cut by 5 bases, the J end by 6 bases, with 32 bases between. The CDR3 covers 20 residues. CDR1 is SNHLY, CDR2 FYNNEI, per germline. The CDR3 DNA follows: TGTGCCAGCAGTAAAAACTGGAGGGACTTCCAGGAATACAAATCCAATGAGCAGTTCTTC. Its protein is CASSKNWRDFQEYKSNEQFF.

This clone was observed once. The chain links TRBV6-4 to TRBJ1-5, with D tentatively TRBD1 (5 bases). This CDR3 spans 13 amino acids. The ends were cut back, 3 bases at V and 3 bases at J, with 6 bases in the middle. Germline-derived CDR1 and CDR2 are MRHNA and SNTAGT. The CDR3 bases are TGTGCCAGCAGTGAGGACAACAATCAGCCCCAGCATTTT. Translation gives CASSEDNNQPQHF.

The chain recombines TRBV29-1 with TRBJ2-7, with D possibly matching TRBD2 (6 bases). Germline assignment: CDR1 SQVTM and CDR2 ANQGSEA. This CDR3 spans 14 amino acids. V shed 6 bases and J shed 0 bases, with 15 bases lying between them. The chain's CDR3 is CSVSGPSVSYEQYF. CDR3 bases: TGCAGCGTCTCGGGGCCTAGCGTCTCCTACGAGCAGTACTTC.

The rearrangement joins TRBV30 to TRBJ1-1; D is possibly TRBD1 (6 bases). The V end lost 5 bases, the J end lost 0 bases, and 7 bases lay between the germline ends. In germline, CDR1 is GTSNPN, CDR2 SVGIG (reference sequence). CDR3 length: 12 amino acids. The CDR3 loop reads CAWDRMNTEAFF. Here the CDR3 DNA reads TGTGCCTGGGACAGGATGAACACTGAAGCTTTCTTT. Combining the CDR3 with reference TRBV30 and TRBJ1-1 gives the whole variable domain SQTIHQWPATLVQPVGSPLSLECTVEGTSNPNLYWYRQAAGRGLQLLFYSVGIGQISSEVPQNLSASRPQDRQFILSSKKLLLSDSGFYLCAWDRMNTEAFFGQGTRLTVV.

This chain uses TRBV29-1 with TRBJ1-4; D perhaps matches TRBD1 (6 bases). V gave up 4 bases and J gave up 7 bases, with 13 bases separating them. CDR1 SQVTM and CDR2 ANQGSEA come from the germline V gene. This CDR3 has 13 amino acids. CDR3 region: CSVGSRGGEKLFF. The CDR3 DNA reads as TGCAGCGTTGGGTCCAGGGGCGGTGAAAAACTGTTTTTT.

This sequence joins TRBV10-2 and TRBJ2-7, with a tentative D call TRBD1 (6 bases). V lost 4 bases, J lost 3 bases, and 13 bases lay in between. The CDR3 contains 14 residues. CDR1 is WSHSY and CDR2 is SAAADI in the germline V gene. The CDR3 loop is CASSASPDSYEQYF. The CDR3 DNA follows: TGCGCCAGCAGTGCATCCCCGGACAGCTACGAGCAGTACTTC.

On this clone: One junction end disagrees with the germline gene, perhaps due to a read error. The chain combines TRBV29-1 with TRBJ2-1; tentative D call: TRBD2 (5 bases). Germline V gives CDR1 SQVTM, CDR2 ANQGSEA. The CDR3 consists of 13 residues. CDR3 residues: CSVESLAYNEQFF. The CDR3 nucleotides are TGCAGCGTTGAATCCCTAGCCTATAATGAGCAGTTCTTC.

The genes are TRBV6-6 and TRBJ1-4; the match to TRBD1 covers 7 bases. V lost 2 bases and J lost 5; bases outside the gene matches: 5. There are 15 residues in the CDR3. CDR1 and CDR2 (germline): MNHNY, SVGAGI (reference sequence). The CDR3 here is CASSYQGQQNEKLFF. CDR3 nucleotides: TGTGCCAGCAGTTACCAGGGACAGCAAAATGAAAAACTGTTTTTT.

The rearrangement joins TRBV5-1 to TRBJ1-3, with 7 bases fitting TRBD1. The germline V gene has CDR1 SGHRS and CDR2 YFSETQ. The CDR3 is 17 amino acids. With V trimmed by 4 bases and J by 0 bases, 10 bases remained unmatched. The CDR3 nucleotides are TGCGCCAGCAGCAAGGACAGGTGGGAAGACTCTGGAAACACCATATATTTT. It yields the protein CASSKDRWEDSGNTIYF.

The chain employs TRBV5-4 and TRBJ2-1; perhaps TRBD1 as D (5 bases). The germline gives CDR1 SGHNT, CDR2 YYREEE (reference sequence). Trimming removed 0 bases from V and 7 bases from J, with 8 bases in between. The CDR3 has 13 amino acids. The CDR3 DNA is TGTGCCAGCAGCTTGGGACAGTTGAATGAGCAGTTCTTC. Translating gives CASSLGQLNEQFF.

The chain has TRBV7-6 and TRBJ2-3; 13 bases agree with TRBD2. V trimming: 5 bases; J trimming: 1 base; junction bases outside the gene matches: 6. This CDR3 comprises 17 residues. Germline V gives CDR1 SGHVS, CDR2 FNYEAQ. The CDR3 bases are TGTGCCAGCAGCACTAGCGGGAGGGCCTCCGGCACAGATACGCAGTATTTT. This translates into CASSTSGRASGTDTQYF. Drawing the rest from reference TRBV7-6 and TRBJ2-3, the complete variable domain is GAGVSQSPRYKVTKRGQDVALRCDPISGHVSLYWYRQALGQGPEFLTYFNYEAQQDKSGLPNDRFSAERPEGSISTLTIQRTEQRDSAMYRCASSTSGRASGTDTQYFGPGTRLTVL.

The chain carries TRBV25-1 and TRBJ1-1; D gene ambiguous. Trimming stripped 2 bases from V and 3 bases from J, with 10 bases between. This CDR3 contains 14 residues. Looked up from germline, CDR1 is MGHDK and CDR2 is SYGVNS. The CDR3, as DNA: TGTGCCAGCAGTGAAGATGCGGGGTACACTGAAGCTTTCTTT. This gives the protein CASSEDAGYTEAFF.

The chain is built from TRBV12-2 and TRBJ2-7; the listed D gene, TRBD2, was not tested against the DNA. TRBV12-2 is recorded as a pseudogene. This CDR3 has 19 amino acids. The CDR3 nucleotides are TGTGCAAGTCGCTTAGCTGCTGGGACTAGCGAGTTTATATCCTACGAGCAGTACTTC. This sequence encodes CASRLAAGTSEFISYEQYF.

The V and J genes are TRBV4-1 and TRBJ1-2; 7 nucleotides agree with TRBD1. With V trimmed by 5 bases and J by 1 base, 7 bases remained unmatched. This CDR3 region has 15 residues. The germline V gene has CDR1 MGHRA and CDR2 YSYEKL. The chain's CDR3 is CASSTDRVLNYGYTF. The CDR3 DNA is TGCGCCAGCAGCACCGACAGGGTCCTTAACTATGGCTACACCTTC.

The rearrangement joins TRBV28 to TRBJ2-4; 8 nucleotides align to TRBD1. Germline V gene sequence: CDR1 MDHEN, CDR2 SYDVKM. Trimming cost V 2 bases and J 14 bases; bases outside gene matches: 11. The CDR3 totals 14 residues. In DNA form, the CDR3 reads TGTGCCAGCAGTTTACCATGGACAGGGAGTCCGAAGTACTTC. The encoded protein is CASSLPWTGSPKYF.

V gene TRBV7-2 combines with J gene TRBJ1-2; 10 bases line up with TRBD1. Trimming removed 1 base from V and 1 base from J; junction bases left unmatched: 6. Germline CDR1 and CDR2: SGHTA and FQGNSA. The CDR3 is 17 amino acids. The CDR3 here is CASSLGGGQGRNYGYTF. The DNA of the CDR3 is TGTGCCAGCAGCTTAGGAGGGGGACAGGGGCGTAACTATGGCTACACCTTC.

Sample share makes this clone medium-sized. This rearrangement joins TRBV2 to TRBJ1-2; TRBD1 is a possible D gene (6 bases). The CDR3 sequence is 13 residues long. Trimming took 7 bases from V and 2 from J, leaving 11 bases between them. Germline values: CDR1 SNHLY, CDR2 FYNNEI. The CDR3: CASIRDKNYGYTF. The CDR3 DNA is TGTGCCAGCATCCGGGACAAAAACTATGGCTACACCTTC.

The chain combines TRBV11-3 with TRBJ2-7, with a possible D match to TRBD2 (5 bases). The length of the CDR3 is 13 residues. Trimming removed 6 bases from V and 1 base from J, with 10 bases in between. The germline CDR1 and CDR2 sequences are SGHNT and YENEEA. CDR3 sequence: CASSSTGSYEQYF. The DNA of the CDR3 is TGTGCCAGCAGTTCCACGGGGTCCTACGAGCAGTACTTC.